The source of this T cell receptor (beta chain) is a study of early T cells in non-severe SARS-CoV-2 infection. Study-wide context: Bulk RNA from unsorted whole blood was sequenced; chains were unpaired. Study conclusions and caveats: Anti-spike CD8 specificities were favored by VDJdb matching, whose results missed private and CD4 specificities.

Concerning this clonotype: Its antigen is undetermined.

The protocol attached unique molecular identifiers to individual cDNA molecules. TCRdb reprocessed the 5' RACE reads via MiXCR and lists one record per CDR3 protein. The table records roughly 72,000 distinct CDR3 sequences, 9.5% to 15% of them present only once. The sequence was collected from an adult who was a healthcare worker with PCR-confirmed SARS-CoV-2 infection or an uninfected control (not recorded which). This specimen was whole blood, taken at baseline.

The CDR3 nucleotides are TGTGCCAGCAGCTTCCCTCGGACTAGCGGGGAGACCCAGTACTTC. Encoded protein: CASSFPRTSGETQYF. The chain is built from TRBV7-9 and TRBJ2-5; 11 bases agree with TRBD2. Germline V gene lookup returns CDR1 SEHNR and CDR2 FQNEAQ (reference sequence). The CDR3 has 15 residues. Trimming removed 3 bases from V and 5 bases from J; junction bases left unmatched: 5.